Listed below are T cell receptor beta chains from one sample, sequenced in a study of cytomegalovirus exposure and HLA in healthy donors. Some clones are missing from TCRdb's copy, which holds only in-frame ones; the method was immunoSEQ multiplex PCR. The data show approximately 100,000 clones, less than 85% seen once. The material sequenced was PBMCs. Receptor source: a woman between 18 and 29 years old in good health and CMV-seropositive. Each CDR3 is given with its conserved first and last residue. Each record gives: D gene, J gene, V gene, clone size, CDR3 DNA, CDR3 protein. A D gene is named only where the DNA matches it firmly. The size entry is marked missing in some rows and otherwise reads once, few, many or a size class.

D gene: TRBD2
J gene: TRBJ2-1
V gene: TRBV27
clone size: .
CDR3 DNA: TGTGCCAGCAGAAGGGGACTAGCGGGAGCTGAGCAGTTCTTC
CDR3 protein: CASRRGLAGAEQFF

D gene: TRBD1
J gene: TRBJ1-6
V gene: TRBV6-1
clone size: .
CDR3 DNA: TGTGCCAGCAGTGAAGGGGGACAGGTTCTACTGACCCTCCACTTT
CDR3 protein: CASSEGGQVLLTLHF

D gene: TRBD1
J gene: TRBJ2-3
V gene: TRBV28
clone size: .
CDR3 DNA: TGTGCCATACGAGAGGGGGCTGTAAATACGCAGTATTTT
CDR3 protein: CAIREGAVNTQYF

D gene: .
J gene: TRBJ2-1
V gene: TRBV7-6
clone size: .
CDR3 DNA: TGTGCCAGCAGCTTATACTATGAGCAGTTCTTC
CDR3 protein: CASSLYYEQFF

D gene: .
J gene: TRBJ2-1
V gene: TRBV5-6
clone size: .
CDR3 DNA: TGTGCCAGCACCACCCCGAGGGACTCCTACAATGAGCAGTTCTTC
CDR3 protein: CASTTPRDSYNEQFF

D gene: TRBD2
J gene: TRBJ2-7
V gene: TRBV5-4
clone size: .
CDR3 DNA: TGTGCCAGCAGCTCAGGGGGGGCTAGCGGGGCCTACGAGCAGTACTTC
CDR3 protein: CASSSGGASGAYEQYF

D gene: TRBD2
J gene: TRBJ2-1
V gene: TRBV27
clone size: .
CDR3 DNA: TGTGCCAGCAGTCCCGGGACTAGCGGGAGTGGTGAGCAGTTCTTC
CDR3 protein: CASSPGTSGSGEQFF

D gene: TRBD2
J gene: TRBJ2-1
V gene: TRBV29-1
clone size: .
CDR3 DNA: TGCAGCGTGCCGGGACTAGCGGGATCCTCCTACAATGAGCAGTTCTTC
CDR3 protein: CSVPGLAGSSYNEQFF

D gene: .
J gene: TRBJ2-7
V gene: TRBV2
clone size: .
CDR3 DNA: TGTGCCAGCAGTGATGGGCTGGGAGTGAGCTACGAGCAGTACTTC
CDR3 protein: CASSDGLGVSYEQYF

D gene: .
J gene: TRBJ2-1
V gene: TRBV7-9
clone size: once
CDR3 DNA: TGTGCCAGCAGCTTAGTTGGGTACACTATGGGTGAGCAGTTCTTC
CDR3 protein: CASSLVGYTMGEQFF

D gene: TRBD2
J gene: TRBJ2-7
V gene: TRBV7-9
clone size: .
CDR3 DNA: TGTGCCAGCAGCTTAGCTGGCGGGAGGGCCGACGAGCAGTACTTC
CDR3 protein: CASSLAGGRADEQYF

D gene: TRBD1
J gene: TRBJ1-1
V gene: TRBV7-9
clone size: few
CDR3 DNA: TGTGCCAGCAGGGGAGGACAGGGGACTGAAGCTTTCTTT
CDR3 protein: CASRGGQGTEAFF

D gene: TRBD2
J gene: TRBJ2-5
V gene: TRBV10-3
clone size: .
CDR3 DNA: TGTGCCATCAGTGAATTCAGGCTAGCGGGAGGAGGGGAGACCCAGTACTTC
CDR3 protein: CAISEFRLAGGGETQYF

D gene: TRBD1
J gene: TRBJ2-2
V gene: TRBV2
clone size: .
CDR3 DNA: TGTGCCAGCAGTGGACAGGGTGGAGGCACCGGGGAGCTGTTTTTT
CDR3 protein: CASSGQGGGTGELFF

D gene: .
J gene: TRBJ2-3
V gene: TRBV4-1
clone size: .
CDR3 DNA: TGCGCCAGCAGCCAAGTTTCGGGTTCTAGCACAGATACGCAGTATTTT
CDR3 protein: CASSQVSGSSTDTQYF

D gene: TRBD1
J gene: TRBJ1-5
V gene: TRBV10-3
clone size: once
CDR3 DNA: TGTGCCATCGCGACAGGGCTGGAGGGCAATCAGCCCCAGCATTTT
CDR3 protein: CAIATGLEGNQPQHF

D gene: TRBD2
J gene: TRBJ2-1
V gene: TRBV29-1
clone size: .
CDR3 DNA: TGCAGCGTTGTTAGCGGGACTAGCAATGAGCAGTTCTTC
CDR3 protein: CSVVSGTSNEQFF

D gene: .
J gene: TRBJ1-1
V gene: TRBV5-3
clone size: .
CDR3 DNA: TGTGCCAGAAGCTCGAAGACAGTCTACTTACGCGCTTTCTTT
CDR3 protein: CARSSKTVYLRAFF

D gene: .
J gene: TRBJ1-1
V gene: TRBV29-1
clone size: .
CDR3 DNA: TGCAGCGTTGTGCCAGGGAACACTGAAGCTTTCTTT
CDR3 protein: CSVVPGNTEAFF

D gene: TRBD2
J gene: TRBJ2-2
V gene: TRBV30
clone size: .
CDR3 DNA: TGTGCCTGGGCCGTTTACGGGAGGGCATCGAACACCGGGGAGCTGTTTTTT
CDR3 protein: CAWAVYGRASNTGELFF

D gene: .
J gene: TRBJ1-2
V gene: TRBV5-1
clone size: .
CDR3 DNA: TGCGCCAGTTCAGAACAGACTACAATGGAGGGCTACACCTTC
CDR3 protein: CASSEQTTMEGYTF

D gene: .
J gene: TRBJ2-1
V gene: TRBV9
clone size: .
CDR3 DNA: TGTGCCAGCAGCGTAGACAGCTACAATGAGCAGTTCTTC
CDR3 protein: CASSVDSYNEQFF

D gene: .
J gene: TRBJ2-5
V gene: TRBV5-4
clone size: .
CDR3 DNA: TGTGCCAGCAGCTTGATGTCCCGTCCCTTGGAGACCCAGTACTTC
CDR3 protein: CASSLMSRPLETQYF

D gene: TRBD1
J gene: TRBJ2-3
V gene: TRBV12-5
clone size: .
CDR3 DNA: TGTGCTAGTGGACCAGGACAGGGGTGGGGGGCAGATACGCAGTATTTT
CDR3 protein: CASGPGQGWGADTQYF

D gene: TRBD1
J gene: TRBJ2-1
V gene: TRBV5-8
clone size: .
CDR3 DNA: TGTGCCAGCAGCTTTTACAGGGGAAATGAGCAGTTCTTC
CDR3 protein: CASSFYRGNEQFF

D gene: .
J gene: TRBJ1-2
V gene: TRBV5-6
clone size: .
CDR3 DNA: TGTGCCAGCAGCCTGGGGCAGGCTGGCTATGGCTACACCTTC
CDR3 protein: CASSLGQAGYGYTF

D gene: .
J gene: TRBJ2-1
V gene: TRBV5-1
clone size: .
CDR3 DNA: TGCGCCAGCAGCTTGATGTCTAGCGCAGACAATGAGCAGTTCTTC
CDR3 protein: CASSLMSSADNEQFF

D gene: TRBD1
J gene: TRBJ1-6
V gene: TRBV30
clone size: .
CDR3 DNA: TGTGCCTGGATAACAGGGGCTAATTCACCCCTCCACTTT
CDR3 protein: CAWITGANSPLHF

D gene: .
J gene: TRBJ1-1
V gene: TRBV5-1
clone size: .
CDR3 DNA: TGCGCCAGCAGCCTCAGGGAGGCGTACACTGAAGCTTTCTTT
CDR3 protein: CASSLREAYTEAFF

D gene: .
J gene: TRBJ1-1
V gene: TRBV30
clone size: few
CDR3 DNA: TGTGCCTGGAGTGTCCAGACAGCGGGCACTGAAGCTTTCTTT
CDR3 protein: CAWSVQTAGTEAFF

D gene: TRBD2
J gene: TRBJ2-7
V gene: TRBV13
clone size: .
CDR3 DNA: TGTGCCAGCAGCAAGGGACTAGCGTTTCGCGAGCAGTACTTC
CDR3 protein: CASSKGLAFREQYF

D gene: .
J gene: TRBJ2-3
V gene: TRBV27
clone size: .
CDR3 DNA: TGTGCCAGCAGTACCCGGGTTGAGGGAGCTGGAAATACGCAGTATTTT
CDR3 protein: CASSTRVEGAGNTQYF

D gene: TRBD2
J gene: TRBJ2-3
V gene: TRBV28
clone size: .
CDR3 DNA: TGTGCCAGCAGTCCAACAATGACTAGCGGTTTTAGCACAGATACGCAGTATTTT
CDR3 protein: CASSPTMTSGFSTDTQYF

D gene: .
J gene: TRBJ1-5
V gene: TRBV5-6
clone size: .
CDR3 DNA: TGTGCCAGCAGCCGCCGACAGGCGAGCAATCAGCCCCAGCATTTT
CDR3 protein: CASSRRQASNQPQHF

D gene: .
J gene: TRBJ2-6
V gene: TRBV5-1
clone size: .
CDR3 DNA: TGCGCCAGCAGCTTGGCGCGACAAACTTCCTCTGGGGCCAACGTCCTGACTTTC
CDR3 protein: CASSLARQTSSGANVLTF

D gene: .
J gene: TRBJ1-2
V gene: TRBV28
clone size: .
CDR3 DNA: TGTGCCTGCGGGGGCGAGGACTATGGCTACACCTTC
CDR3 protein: CACGGEDYGYTF

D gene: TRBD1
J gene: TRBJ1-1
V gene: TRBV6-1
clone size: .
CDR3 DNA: TGTGCCAGCCGTAGGGGGCCAAGGAACACTGAAGCTTTCTTT
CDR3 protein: CASRRGPRNTEAFF

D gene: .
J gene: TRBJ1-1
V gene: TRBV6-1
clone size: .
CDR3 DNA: TGTGCCAGCAGTGTAACCAGGGGTGGCACTGAAGCTTTCTTT
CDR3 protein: CASSVTRGGTEAFF

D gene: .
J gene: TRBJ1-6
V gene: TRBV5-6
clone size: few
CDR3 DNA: TGTGCCAGCAGCCTGGCCGGGAGCTCCTATAATTCACCCCTCCACTTT
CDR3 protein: CASSLAGSSYNSPLHF

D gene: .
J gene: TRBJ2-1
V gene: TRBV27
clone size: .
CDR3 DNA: TGTGCCAGCAGTTTAACGGGGGATGAGCAGTTCTTC
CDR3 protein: CASSLTGDEQFF

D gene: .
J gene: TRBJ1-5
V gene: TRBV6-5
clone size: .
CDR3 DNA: TGTGCCAGCAGTCCCGGGAGGGAGGACAATCAGCCCCAGCATTTT
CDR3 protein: CASSPGREDNQPQHF

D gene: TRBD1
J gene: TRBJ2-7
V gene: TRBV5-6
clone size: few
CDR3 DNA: TGTGCCAGCAGTCTCCAGGGGGTCGTAGAGCAGTACTTC
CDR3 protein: CASSLQGVVEQYF

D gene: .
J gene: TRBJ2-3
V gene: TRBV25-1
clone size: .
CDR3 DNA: TGTGCCAGCAGTGATCAGGGTGGAATAGATACGCAGTATTTT
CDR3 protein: CASSDQGGIDTQYF